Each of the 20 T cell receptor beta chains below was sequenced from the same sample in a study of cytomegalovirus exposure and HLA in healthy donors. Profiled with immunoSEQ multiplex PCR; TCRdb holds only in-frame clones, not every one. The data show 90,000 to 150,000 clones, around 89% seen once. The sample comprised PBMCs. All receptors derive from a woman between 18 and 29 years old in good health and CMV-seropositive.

The CDR3 coding sequence is TGTGCCAGCAGTTTACTCGGGGGGCGCTCAACTGAAGCTTTCTTT. Protein: CASSLLGGRSTEAFF. V and J are TRBV27 and TRBJ1-1; D possibly corresponds to TRBD1 (6 bases). Germline CDR1 reads MNHEY; CDR2 reads SMNVEV (reference sequence). With 2 bases removed from V and 5 bases from J, the gap between germline ends came to 15 bases. The CDR3 runs 15 residues.

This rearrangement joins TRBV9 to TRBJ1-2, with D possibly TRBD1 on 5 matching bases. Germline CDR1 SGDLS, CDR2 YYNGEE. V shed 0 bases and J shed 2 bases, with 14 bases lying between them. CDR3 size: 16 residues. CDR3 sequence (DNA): TGTGCCAGCAGCGTAGCAGGGAACAGTAAGAACTATGGCTACACCTTC. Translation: CASSVAGNSKNYGYTF.

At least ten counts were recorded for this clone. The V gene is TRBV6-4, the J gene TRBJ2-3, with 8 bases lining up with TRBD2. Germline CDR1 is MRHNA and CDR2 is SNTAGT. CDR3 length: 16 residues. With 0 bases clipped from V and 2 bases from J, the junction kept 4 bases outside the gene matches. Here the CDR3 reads CASSDSPGGTTDTQYF. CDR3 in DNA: TGTGCCAGCAGTGACTCCCCGGGGGGGACCACAGATACGCAGTATTTT.

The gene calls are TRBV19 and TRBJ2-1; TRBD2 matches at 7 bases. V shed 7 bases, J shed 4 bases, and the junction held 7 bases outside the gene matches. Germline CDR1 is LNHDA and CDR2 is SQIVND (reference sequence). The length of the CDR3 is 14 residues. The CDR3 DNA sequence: TGTGCCAGTACCCTAGCGGCATCTTACAATGAGCAGTTCTTC. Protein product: CASTLAASYNEQFF.

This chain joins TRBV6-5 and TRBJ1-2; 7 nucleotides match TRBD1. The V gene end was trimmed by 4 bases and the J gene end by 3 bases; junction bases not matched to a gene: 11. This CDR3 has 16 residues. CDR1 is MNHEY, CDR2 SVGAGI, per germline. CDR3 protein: CASSSLGDRVHYGYTF. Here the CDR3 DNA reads TGTGCCAGCAGTTCTCTGGGGGACAGAGTACACTATGGCTACACCTTC.

Here the CDR3 DNA reads TGTGCCAGCAGAGCCCCCCAAGGACAGACTTTCACAGATACGCAGTATTTT. It yields the protein CASRAPQGQTFTDTQYF. The chain uses TRBV28 and TRBJ2-3; a possible D gene is TRBD1 (6 bases). The CDR3 contains 17 residues. Germline assignment: CDR1 MDHEN and CDR2 SYDVKM. The V end lost 6 bases, the J end lost 2 bases, and 21 bases lay between the germline ends.

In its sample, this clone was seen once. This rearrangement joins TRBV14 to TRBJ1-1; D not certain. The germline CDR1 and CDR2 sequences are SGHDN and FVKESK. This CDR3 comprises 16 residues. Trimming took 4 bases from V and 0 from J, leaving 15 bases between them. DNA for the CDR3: TGTGCCAGCAGCCCCCGGGTGGGAGTGATGAACACTGAAGCTTTCTTT. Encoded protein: CASSPRVGVMNTEAFF.

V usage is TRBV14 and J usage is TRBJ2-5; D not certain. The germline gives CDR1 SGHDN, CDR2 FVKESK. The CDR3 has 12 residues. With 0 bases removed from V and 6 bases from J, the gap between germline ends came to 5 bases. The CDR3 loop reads CASSQDWQTQYF. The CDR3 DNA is TGTGCCAGCAGCCAAGATTGGCAGACCCAGTACTTC.

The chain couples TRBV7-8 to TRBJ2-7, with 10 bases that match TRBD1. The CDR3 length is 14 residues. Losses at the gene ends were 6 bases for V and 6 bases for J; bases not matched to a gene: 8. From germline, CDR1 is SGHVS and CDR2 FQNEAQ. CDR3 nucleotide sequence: TGTGCCAGCAGTCCGGGGACAGGGGTTTTCGAGCAGTACTTC. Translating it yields CASSPGTGVFEQYF.

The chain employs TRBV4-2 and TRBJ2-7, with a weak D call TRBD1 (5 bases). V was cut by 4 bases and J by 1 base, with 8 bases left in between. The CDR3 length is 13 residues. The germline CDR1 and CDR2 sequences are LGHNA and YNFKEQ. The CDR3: CASSPTESYEQYF. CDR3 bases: TGTGCCAGCAGCCCGACAGAGTCCTACGAGCAGTACTTC.

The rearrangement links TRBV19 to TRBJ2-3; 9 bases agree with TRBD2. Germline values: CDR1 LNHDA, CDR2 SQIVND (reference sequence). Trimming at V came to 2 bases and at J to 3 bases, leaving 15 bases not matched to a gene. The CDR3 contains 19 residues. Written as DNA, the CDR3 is TGTGCCAGTAGTATACGTCGGAGCGGGAGGCTGGGGGGGACAGATACGCAGTATTTT. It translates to CASSIRRSGRLGGTDTQYF.

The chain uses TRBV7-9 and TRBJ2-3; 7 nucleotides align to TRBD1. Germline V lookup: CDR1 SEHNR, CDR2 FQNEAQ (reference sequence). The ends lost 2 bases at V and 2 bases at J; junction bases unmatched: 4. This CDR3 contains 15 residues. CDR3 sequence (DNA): TGTGCCAGCAGCTTAACAGGGGTACCCACAGATACGCAGTATTTT. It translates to CASSLTGVPTDTQYF.

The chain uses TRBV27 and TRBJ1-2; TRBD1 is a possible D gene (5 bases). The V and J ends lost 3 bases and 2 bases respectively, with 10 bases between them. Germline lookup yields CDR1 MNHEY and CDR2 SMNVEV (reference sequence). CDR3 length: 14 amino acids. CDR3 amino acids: CASSFTGGNYGYTF. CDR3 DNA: TGTGCCAGCAGTTTCACAGGCGGAAACTATGGCTACACCTTC.

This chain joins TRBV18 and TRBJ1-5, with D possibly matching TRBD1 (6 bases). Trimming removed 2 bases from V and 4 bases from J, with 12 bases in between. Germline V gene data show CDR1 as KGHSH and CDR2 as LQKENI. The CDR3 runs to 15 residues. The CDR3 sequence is CASSPGQGMNQPQHF. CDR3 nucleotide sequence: TGTGCCAGCTCACCAGGGCAGGGGATGAATCAGCCCCAGCATTTT.

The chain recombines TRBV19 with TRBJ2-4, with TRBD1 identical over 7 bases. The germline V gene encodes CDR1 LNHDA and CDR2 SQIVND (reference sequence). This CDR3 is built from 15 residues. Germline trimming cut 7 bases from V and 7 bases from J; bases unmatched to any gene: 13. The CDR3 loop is CASTPGGWGVNIQYF. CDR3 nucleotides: TGTGCCAGTACCCCAGGGGGTTGGGGTGTGAACATTCAGTACTTC.

The CDR3 nucleotides are TGTGCCAGCACTGGCGAGGCGACTTACACAGATACGCAGTATTTT. Protein: CASTGEATYTDTQYF. This chain uses TRBV6-1 with TRBJ2-3, with D unclear. CDR1 and CDR2 from the germline V gene are MNHNS and SASEGT. The V and J ends lost 7 bases and 2 bases respectively, with 16 bases between them. This CDR3 contains 15 residues.

The CDR3 sequence: CASSLSGGGLETQYF. The CDR3 DNA reads TGCGCCAGCAGCTTGAGTGGCGGGGGGTTAGAGACCCAGTACTTC. J is TRBJ2-5 and V is TRBV5-1; 8 bases align to TRBD2. CDR3 length: 15 amino acids. CDR1 is SGHRS, CDR2 YFSETQ, per germline. The V segment lost 1 base and the J segment 4 bases; nucleotides outside the gene matches: 6.

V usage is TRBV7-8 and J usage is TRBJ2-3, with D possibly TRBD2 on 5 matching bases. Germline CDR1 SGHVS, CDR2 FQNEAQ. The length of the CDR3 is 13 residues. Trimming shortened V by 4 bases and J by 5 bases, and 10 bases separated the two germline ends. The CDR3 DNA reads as TGTGCCAGCAGCTCGGACTCGCAAGATACGCAGTATTTT. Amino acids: CASSSDSQDTQYF.

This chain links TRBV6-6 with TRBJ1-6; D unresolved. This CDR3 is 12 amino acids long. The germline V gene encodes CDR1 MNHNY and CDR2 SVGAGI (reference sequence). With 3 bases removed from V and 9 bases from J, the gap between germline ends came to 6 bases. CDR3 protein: CASSYFRSPLHF. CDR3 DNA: TGTGCCAGCAGTTATTTCCGTTCACCCCTCCACTTT.

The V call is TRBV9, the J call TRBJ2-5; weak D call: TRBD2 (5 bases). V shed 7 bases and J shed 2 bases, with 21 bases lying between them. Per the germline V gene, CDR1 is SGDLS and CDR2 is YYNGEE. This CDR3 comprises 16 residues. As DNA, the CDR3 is TGTGCCAGCGGCTCCCCCTTAGACGGGATTCAAGAGACCCAGTACTTC. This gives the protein CASGSPLDGIQETQYF. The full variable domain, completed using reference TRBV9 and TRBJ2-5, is DSGVTQTPKHLITATGQRVTLRCSPRSGDLSVYWYQQSLDQGLQFLIQYYNGEERAKGNILERFSAQQFPDLHSELNLSSLELGDSALYFCASGSPLDGIQETQYFGPGTRLLVL.